This TCR beta chain is drawn from a study of regulatory T cells in long-lasting Graves disease. Findings of the study overall: Accuracy could have been hurt by small sample size.

The germline V gene has CDR1 MNHNS and CDR2 SASEGT. Trimming removed 6 bases at V and 6 bases at J, with 15 bases between. The CDR3 covers 13 residues. According to the study, TCR beta libraries were built with iRepertoire HTBI primers and CDR3-region Arm-PCR. TCRdb fed the multiplex PCR reads into MiXCR, producing one record per CDR3 protein. The sample contains under 800,000 distinct CDR3 sequences, under 20% of which appear only once. As for time point: newly diagnosed GD, antithyroid drugs for less than 3 months. Making the TCR library involved RNA that had been extracted from PBMCs. As for this clonotype: The target antigen is unknown.

The sample also formed part of further work on T cells in Graves' hyperthyroidism and ophthalmopathy.

The chain uses TRBV6-1 and TRBJ2-7; TRBD1 or TRBD2 may be the D gene (5 bases each). Sequencing was performed on peripheral blood mononuclear cells (PBMCs), taken at new diagnosis, from a patient treated with antithyroid drugs. The sequence was collected from a woman aged 30 to 39 with Graves disease. Here the CDR3 reads CASSLVPGTEQYF. As DNA, the CDR3 is TGTGCCAGCAGCCTCGTTCCCGGGACCGAGCAGTACTTC.